This T cell receptor (beta chain) is from a study of blood T cells in healthy people across ages. The CDR3 is made up of 16 amino acids. J gave up 13 bases and V 3 bases, and 15 bases lay outside the gene matches. Findings and caveats of the study: The study found TCR beta diversity correlated strongly with naive T cell percentage.

A sample-barcoded 5' primer and a J-beta primer mix were used in a second PCR of roughly 6 to 12 cycles. Using its own MiXCR run on the 5' RACE reads, TCRdb lists one record per CDR3 protein. The sample contains about 650,000 distinct CDR3 sequences, 40% to 65% of which appear only once. The donors, all healthy, were Caucasians living in Russia, aged about 6 to 90. Points on this clonotype: What it binds is not known.

The chain has TRBV12-3 or TRBV12-4 and TRBJ1-6; the match to TRBD1 covers 7 bases. The source of this sequence is a woman of 80 years or more in good health. Sample: blood. The DNA for the CDR3 is TGTGCCAGCAGTTTTTTAGGACAGGCAGCCGAGGGTCCCCTCCACTTT. Translating gives CASSFLGQAAEGPLHF.